The 24 T cell receptor beta chains below come from one sample, sequenced in a study of blood T cells in healthy people across ages. Combining a sample-barcoded 5' primer with a J-beta primer mix, a second PCR ran for roughly 7 to 12 cycles. Using its own MiXCR run on the 5' RACE reads, TCRdb lists one record per CDR3 protein. The sample records about a million distinct CDR3 sequences, around 49% being singletons. The material sequenced was blood. All receptors derive from a man aged 30 to 39 in good health.

This clonotype appeared many times. The chain employs TRBV6-1 and TRBJ1-2; no reliable D call. The germline gives CDR1 MNHNS, CDR2 SASEGT. The CDR3 consists of 13 residues. Trimming cost V 10 bases and J 5 bases, with 17 bases left between them. CDR3 sequence: CAMREDGGYGYTF. CDR3 DNA sequence: TGTGCCATGCGGGAAGACGGAGGGTATGGCTACACCTTC.

V gene TRBV7-2 combines with J gene TRBJ1-5; possible D gene TRBD1, 5 bases. Trimming removed 5 bases from V and 7 bases from J, with 12 bases in between. The CDR3 has 13 residues. The germline V gene has CDR1 SGHTA and CDR2 FQGNSA. The CDR3 here is CASSVLGEQPQHF. The CDR3 bases are TGTGCCAGCAGCGTCCTAGGGGAGCAGCCCCAGCATTTT.

The chain has TRBV12-3 or TRBV12-4 and TRBJ1-5, with 8 bases lining up with TRBD1. Trimming took 1 base from V and 6 from J; bases not matched to a gene: 5. This CDR3 has 15 amino acids. This CDR3 reads CASSLGTGLTQPQHF. The CDR3 DNA follows: TGTGCCAGCAGTTTAGGGACAGGGTTGACTCAGCCCCAGCATTTT.

The chain combines TRBV4-3 with TRBJ2-5; D might be TRBD2 (5 bases). Germline CDR1 LGHNA, CDR2 YSLEER. The V and J ends lost 4 bases and 3 bases respectively, with 15 bases between them. CDR3 length equals 15 residues. This chain's CDR3 is CASSRSWTGKETQYF. In nucleotides, the CDR3 is TGCGCCAGCAGCCGATCATGGACGGGGAAAGAGACCCAGTACTTC.

This clonotype has only a few counts. CDR3 region: CASTYGGALTDTQYF. CDR3 nucleotide sequence: TGTGCCAGCACCTACGGGGGGGCCCTAACAGATACGCAGTATTTT. The rearrangement uses TRBV12-3 or TRBV12-4 and TRBJ2-3, with TRBD2 matching 8 bases. The CDR3 runs to 15 residues. V lost 7 bases to trimming and J lost 3 bases; unmatched junction nucleotides: 9.

The chain couples TRBV12-3 or TRBV12-4 to TRBJ2-1; 12 nucleotides agree with TRBD2. Trimming cost V 1 base and J 8 bases; bases outside gene matches: 6. The CDR3 runs to 16 residues. CDR3 bases: TGTGCCAGCAGTTTAGGTCTAGCGGGGGGGATCTATGAGCAGTTCTTC. Translated: CASSLGLAGGIYEQFF.

This clonotype was found a few times. The chain combines TRBV6-5 with TRBJ1-5; 8 nucleotides agree with TRBD1. This CDR3 comprises 15 residues. Germline assignment: CDR1 MNHEY and CDR2 SVGAGI. The ends lost 5 bases at V and 7 bases at J; junction bases unmatched: 10. As DNA, the CDR3 is TGTGCCAGCAGTGCACGTCAGGGGGCTAGACAGCCCCAGCATTTT. As protein: CASSARQGARQPQHF.

This chain joins TRBV20-1 and TRBJ2-7, with 7 bases matching TRBD2. CDR3 length: 12 amino acids. Trimming removed 6 bases from V and 5 bases from J; junction bases left unmatched: 7. CDR1 and CDR2 from the germline V gene are DFQATT and SNEGSKA (reference sequence). The CDR3 bases are TGCAGTGCCCCGACTAGCTTGGACGAGCAGTACTTC. Protein: CSAPTSLDEQYF.

As DNA, the CDR3 is TGTGCCAGCAGTTGCGGGACGGTCTCTTCCCCCCACAATGAGCAGTTCTTC. This codes for CASSCGTVSSPHNEQFF. This sequence joins TRBV6-5 and TRBJ2-1, with D tentatively TRBD2 (6 bases). Trimming removed 4 bases at V and 5 bases at J, with 21 bases between. Germline CDR1 is MNHEY and CDR2 is SVGAGI. This CDR3 has 17 residues.

In nucleotides, the CDR3 is TGCAGTGCTACCTCGAGACAGGGGGCAGACGGCGAGCAGTACTTC. Translating it yields CSATSRQGADGEQYF. This sequence joins TRBV20-1 and TRBJ2-5; the match to TRBD1 covers 10 bases. Near its end, the DNA agrees better with TRBJ2-7, so the J call may be wrong. The CDR3 extends over 15 amino acids. CDR1 is DFQATT and CDR2 is SNEGSKA in the germline V gene (reference sequence).

This clonotype has a count of ten or more. V gene TRBV28 combines with J gene TRBJ2-3; D possibly corresponds to TRBD2 (6 bases). V was trimmed by 8 bases and J by 4 bases, leaving 22 bases between them. The CDR3 runs 16 residues. From germline, CDR1 is MDHEN and CDR2 SYDVKM. CDR3 sequence reads: CASAPGTQRVADTQYF. The CDR3 DNA reads as TGTGCCAGCGCCCCTGGGACTCAGCGGGTTGCAGATACGCAGTATTTT.

The rearrangement joins TRBV7-9 to TRBJ1-1, with D possibly TRBD1 on 5 matching bases. The CDR3 has 15 amino acids. The germline gives CDR1 SEHNR, CDR2 FQNEAQ (reference sequence). With 4 bases removed from V and 4 bases from J, the gap between germline ends came to 16 bases. CDR3 region: CASSSGGGISTEAFF. The CDR3 DNA follows: TGTGCCAGCAGCTCGGGGGGGGGAATAAGCACTGAAGCTTTCTTT.

This clonotype was detected ten times or more. V is TRBV7-2 and J is TRBJ1-2; D call uncertain. The germline CDR1 and CDR2 sequences are SGHTA and FQGNSA. The CDR3 totals 12 residues. Trimming left V 6 bases short and J 10 bases short, with 15 bases between. The CDR3 nucleotides are TGTGCCAGCAGGCGGAGCAAAATCCCCTACACCTTC. This translates into CASRRSKIPYTF.

The chain is built from TRBV28 and TRBJ2-3; D might be TRBD2 (6 bases). Trimming cost V 3 bases and J 0 bases, with 10 bases left between them. The length of the CDR3 is 15 residues. Germline V gene data show CDR1 as MDHEN and CDR2 as SYDVKM. CDR3 sequence: CASSFWRDSTDTQYF. DNA of the CDR3: TGTGCCAGCAGTTTTTGGCGGGATAGCACAGATACGCAGTATTTT.

This clonotype was observed a few times. V gene TRBV3-1 combines with J gene TRBJ2-7; 12 nucleotides line up with TRBD2. This CDR3 spans 17 amino acids. Unmatched junction bases numbered 7, after V lost 4 bases and J lost 0 bases. Germline lookup yields CDR1 LGHDT and CDR2 YNNKEL (reference sequence). DNA for the CDR3: TGTGCCAGCAGCCTCGGACTAGCGGGGTGGAGCTCCTACGAGCAGTACTTC. It codes for CASSLGLAGWSSYEQYF.

This clonotype turned up a few times. This chain uses TRBV4-2 with TRBJ2-2, with D hard to call. V was shortened by 4 bases and J by 4 bases, with 16 bases between the two germline ends. From germline, CDR1 is LGHNA and CDR2 YNFKEQ. The CDR3 has 16 amino acids. For the CDR3, the DNA is TGTGCCAGCAGCCCTAAAGAAGGACGCCTCACCGGGGAGCTGTTTTTT. Residues: CASSPKEGRLTGELFF.

This chain joins TRBV10-3 and TRBJ1-5; 12 bases line up with TRBD1. After removal of 10 bases from V and 6 bases from J, the junction contained 16 bases not matched to a gene. This CDR3 comprises 17 residues. CDR1 and CDR2 (germline): ENHRY, SYGVKD. This CDR3 reads CATSRDRGRGLSQPQHF. The CDR3 DNA sequence: TGTGCCACGTCCCGGGACAGGGGGCGCGGGTTATCTCAGCCCCAGCATTTT.

This chain links TRBV7-2 with TRBJ2-7; TRBD1 agrees at 10 bases. V dropped 5 bases and J dropped 5; count of bases not matched to a gene: 6. The germline gives CDR1 SGHTA, CDR2 FQGNSA. The CDR3 spans 14 residues. DNA for the CDR3: TGTGCCAGCAGCGGGGGGACAGGGGCCCACGAGCAGTACTTC. The encoded protein is CASSGGTGAHEQYF.

The rearrangement uses TRBV4-3 and TRBJ2-3; possibly TRBD1 for D (5 bases). The CDR3 contains 17 residues. The germline V and J ends were trimmed by 4 bases and 8 bases, with 25 bases remaining between them. Germline CDR1 LGHNA, CDR2 YSLEER. The chain's CDR3 is CASSPKHLQAALGTQYF. The CDR3 nucleotides read TGCGCCAGCAGCCCTAAGCATCTACAGGCAGCCCTCGGTACGCAGTATTTT.

This sequence joins TRBV9 and TRBJ2-1; D remains unclear. Germline V gene data show CDR1 as SGDLS and CDR2 as YYNGEE. This CDR3 is built from 15 residues. Trimming took off 3 bases at V and 2 bases at J, with 12 bases between the two ends. CDR3 in DNA: TGTGCCAGCAGCGCGACGGACCTAGCCTACAATGAGCAGTTCTTC. It is translated as CASSATDLAYNEQFF. The complete variable domain, with remaining parts taken from reference TRBV9 and TRBJ2-1, reads DSGVTQTPKHLITATGQRVTLRCSPRSGDLSVYWYQQSLDQGLQFLIQYYNGEERAKGNILERFSAQQFPDLHSELNLSSLELGDSALYFCASSATDLAYNEQFFGPGTRLTVL.

This clonotype appeared a single time. V and J are TRBV5-1 and TRBJ2-1; D unclear. Germline-derived CDR1 and CDR2 are SGHRS and YFSETQ. This CDR3 comprises 14 residues. The V end was cut by 0 bases, the J end by 5 bases, with 9 bases between. The DNA of the CDR3 is TGCGCCAGCAGCTTGGGGCAGCTTGACAATGAGCAGTTCTTC. This sequence encodes CASSLGQLDNEQFF.

The V gene is TRBV29-1, the J gene TRBJ2-7; no definite D call. CDR1 is SQVTM, CDR2 ANQGSEA, per germline. The CDR3 loop spans 12 amino acids. With 4 bases removed from V and 0 bases from J, the gap between germline ends came to 7 bases. CDR3 sequence (DNA): TGCAGCGTTGGACCGACCTCCTACGAGCAGTACTTC. Translated, it gives CSVGPTSYEQYF.

This chain links TRBV2 with TRBJ1-2; 7 bases line up with TRBD1. CDR1 is SNHLY and CDR2 is FYNNEI in the germline V gene. V lost 6 bases, J lost 5 bases, and 9 bases stayed unmatched. The CDR3 loop spans 14 amino acids. The CDR3 DNA sequence: TGTGCCAGCAGGACCGCAGGGGGTCGGTATGGCTACACCTTC. It encodes CASRTAGGRYGYTF.

This clonotype appeared a few times. The V and J genes are TRBV2 and TRBJ2-1; no reliable D call. Trimming left V 7 bases short and J 5 bases short, with 12 bases between. The germline V gene has CDR1 SNHLY and CDR2 FYNNEI. The CDR3 sequence is 13 residues long. This CDR3 is CASKLTVNNEQFF. Written as DNA, the CDR3 is TGTGCCAGCAAGCTCACAGTAAACAATGAGCAGTTCTTC.